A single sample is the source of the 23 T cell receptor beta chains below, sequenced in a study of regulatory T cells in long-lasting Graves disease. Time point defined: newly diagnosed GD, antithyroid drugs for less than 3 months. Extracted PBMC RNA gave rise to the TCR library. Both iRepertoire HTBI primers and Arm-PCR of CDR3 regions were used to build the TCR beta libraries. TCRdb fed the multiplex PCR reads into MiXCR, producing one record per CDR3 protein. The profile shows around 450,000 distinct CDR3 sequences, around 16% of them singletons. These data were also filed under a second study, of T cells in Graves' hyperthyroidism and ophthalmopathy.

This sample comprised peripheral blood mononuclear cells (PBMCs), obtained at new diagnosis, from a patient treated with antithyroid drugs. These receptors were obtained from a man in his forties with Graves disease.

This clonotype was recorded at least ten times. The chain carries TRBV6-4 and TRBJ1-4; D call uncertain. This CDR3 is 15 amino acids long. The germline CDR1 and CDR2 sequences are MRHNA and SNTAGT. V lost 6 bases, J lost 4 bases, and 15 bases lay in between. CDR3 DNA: TGTGCCAGCAGCGACCAGGACGGGGATAATGAAAAACTGTTTTTT. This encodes CASSDQDGDNEKLFF.

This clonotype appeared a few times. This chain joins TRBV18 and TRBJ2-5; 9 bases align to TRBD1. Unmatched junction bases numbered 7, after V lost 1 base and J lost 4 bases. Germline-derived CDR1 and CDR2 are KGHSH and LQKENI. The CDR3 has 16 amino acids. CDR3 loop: CASSPRDRVYAETQYF. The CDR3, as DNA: TGTGCCAGCTCACCACGGGACAGGGTGTATGCAGAGACCCAGTACTTC.

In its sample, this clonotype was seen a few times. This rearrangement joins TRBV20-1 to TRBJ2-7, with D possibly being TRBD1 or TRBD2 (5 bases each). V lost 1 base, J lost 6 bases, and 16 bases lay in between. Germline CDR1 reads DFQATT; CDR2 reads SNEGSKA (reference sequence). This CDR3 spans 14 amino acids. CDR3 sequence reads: CSARAWQGEVEQYF. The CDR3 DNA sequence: TGCAGTGCTAGAGCGTGGCAGGGAGAGGTCGAGCAGTACTTC.

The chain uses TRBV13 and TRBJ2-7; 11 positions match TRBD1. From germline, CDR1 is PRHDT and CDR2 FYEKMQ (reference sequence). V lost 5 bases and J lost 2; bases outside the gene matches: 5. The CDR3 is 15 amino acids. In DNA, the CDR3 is TGTGCCAGCAGCCACCGGACAGGGGGCACCTACGAGCAGTACTTC. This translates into CASSHRTGGTYEQYF.

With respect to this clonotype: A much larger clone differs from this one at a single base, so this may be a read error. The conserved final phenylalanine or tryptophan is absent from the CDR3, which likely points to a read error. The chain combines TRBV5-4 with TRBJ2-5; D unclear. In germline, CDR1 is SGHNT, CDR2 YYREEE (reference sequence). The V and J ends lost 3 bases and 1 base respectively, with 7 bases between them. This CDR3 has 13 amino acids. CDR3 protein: CASSSVGQETQYL. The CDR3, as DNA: TGTGCCAGCAGCTCGGTCGGCCAAGAGACCCAGTACCTC.

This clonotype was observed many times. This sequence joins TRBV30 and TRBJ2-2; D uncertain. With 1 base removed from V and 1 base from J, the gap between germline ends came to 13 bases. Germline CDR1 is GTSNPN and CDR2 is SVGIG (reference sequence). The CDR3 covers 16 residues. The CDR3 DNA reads TGTGCCTGGAGTGCCTTGTGGGGATTGAACACCGGGGAGCTGTTTTTT. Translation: CAWSALWGLNTGELFF.

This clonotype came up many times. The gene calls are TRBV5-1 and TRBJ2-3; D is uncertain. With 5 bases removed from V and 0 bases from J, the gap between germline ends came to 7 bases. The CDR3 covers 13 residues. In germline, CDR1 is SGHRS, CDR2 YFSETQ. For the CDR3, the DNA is TGCGCCAGCAGTGGCTCTAGCACAGATACGCAGTATTTT. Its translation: CASSGSSTDTQYF. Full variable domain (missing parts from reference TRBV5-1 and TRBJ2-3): KAGVTQTPRYLIKTRGQQVTLSCSPISGHRSVSWYQQTPGQGLQFLFEYFSETQRNKGNFPGRFSGRQFSNSRSEMNVSTLELGDSALYLCASSGSSTDTQYFGPGTRLTVL.

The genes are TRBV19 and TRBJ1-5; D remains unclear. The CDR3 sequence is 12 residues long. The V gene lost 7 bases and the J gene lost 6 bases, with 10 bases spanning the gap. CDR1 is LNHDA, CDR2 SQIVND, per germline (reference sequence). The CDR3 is CASTEWGQPQHF. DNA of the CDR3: TGTGCCAGTACTGAGTGGGGTCAGCCCCAGCATTTT.

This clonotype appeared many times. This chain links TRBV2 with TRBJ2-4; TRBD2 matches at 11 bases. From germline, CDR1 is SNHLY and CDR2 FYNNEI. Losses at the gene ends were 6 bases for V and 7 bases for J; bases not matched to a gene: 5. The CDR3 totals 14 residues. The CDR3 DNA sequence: TGTGCCAGCAGCTTTAGCGGGAGGGAGAACATTCAGTACTTC. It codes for CASSFSGRENIQYF.

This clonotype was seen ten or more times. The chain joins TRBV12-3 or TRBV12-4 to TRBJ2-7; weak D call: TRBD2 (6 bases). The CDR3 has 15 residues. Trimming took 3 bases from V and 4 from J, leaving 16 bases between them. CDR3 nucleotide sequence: TGTGCCAGCAGTTTCGCGGGAAGGGAGAAGTACGAGCAGTACTTC. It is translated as CASSFAGREKYEQYF.

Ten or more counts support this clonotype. Here the CDR3 reads CASSLLSGGGYQETQYF. Written as DNA, the CDR3 is TGTGCCAGCAGCTTACTAAGCGGAGGGGGGTACCAAGAGACCCAGTACTTC. This chain joins TRBV7-8 and TRBJ2-5; the D call may be TRBD1 or TRBD2 (6 bases each). V was clipped by 2 bases and J by 0 bases, with 16 bases between them. The CDR3 covers 17 residues. Germline loops: CDR1 SGHVS, CDR2 FQNEAQ.

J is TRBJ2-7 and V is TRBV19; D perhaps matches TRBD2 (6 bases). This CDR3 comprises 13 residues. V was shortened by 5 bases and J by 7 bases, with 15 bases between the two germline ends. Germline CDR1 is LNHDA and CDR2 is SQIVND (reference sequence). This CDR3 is CASSSGTSNEQYF. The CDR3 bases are TGTGCCAGTAGTTCTGGGACTTCGAATGAGCAGTACTTC.

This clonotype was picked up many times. In DNA form, the CDR3 reads TGTGCCAGCAGCTTCCCCGGGACACCAACGCAGTATTTT. Translation: CASSFPGTPTQYF. The V and J genes are TRBV11-2 and TRBJ2-3, with D possibly TRBD1 on 6 matching bases. The germline V gene has CDR1 SGHAT and CDR2 FQNNGV. Trimming left V 3 bases short and J 9 bases short, with 13 bases between. The CDR3 consists of 13 residues.

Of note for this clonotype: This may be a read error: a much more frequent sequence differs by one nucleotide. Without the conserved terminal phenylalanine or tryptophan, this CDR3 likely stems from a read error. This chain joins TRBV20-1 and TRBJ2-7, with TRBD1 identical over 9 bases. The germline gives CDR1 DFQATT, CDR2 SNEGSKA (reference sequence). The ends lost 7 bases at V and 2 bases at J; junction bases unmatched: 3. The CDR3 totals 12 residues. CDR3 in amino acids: CSGDRVPYEQYY. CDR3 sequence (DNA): TGCAGTGGGGACAGGGTCCCCTACGAGCAGTACTAC.

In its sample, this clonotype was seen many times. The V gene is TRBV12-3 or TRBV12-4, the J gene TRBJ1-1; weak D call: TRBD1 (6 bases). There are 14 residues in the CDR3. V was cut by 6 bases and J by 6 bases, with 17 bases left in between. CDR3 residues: CASRSMGGWAEAFF. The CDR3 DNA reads TGTGCCAGCAGGTCTATGGGGGGCTGGGCTGAAGCTTTCTTT.

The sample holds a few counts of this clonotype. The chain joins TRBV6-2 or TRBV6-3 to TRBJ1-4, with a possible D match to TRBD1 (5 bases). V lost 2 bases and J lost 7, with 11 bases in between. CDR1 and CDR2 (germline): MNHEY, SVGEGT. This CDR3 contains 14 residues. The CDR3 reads CASSYDSRFEKLFF. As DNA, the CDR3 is TGTGCCAGCAGTTACGACAGCCGCTTTGAAAAACTGTTTTTT.

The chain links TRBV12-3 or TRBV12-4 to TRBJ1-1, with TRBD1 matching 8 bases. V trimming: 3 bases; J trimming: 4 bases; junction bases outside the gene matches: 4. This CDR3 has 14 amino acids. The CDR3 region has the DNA TGTGCCAGCAGTTTGGGCAGGGGGCTCACTGAAGCTTTCTTT. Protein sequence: CASSLGRGLTEAFF.

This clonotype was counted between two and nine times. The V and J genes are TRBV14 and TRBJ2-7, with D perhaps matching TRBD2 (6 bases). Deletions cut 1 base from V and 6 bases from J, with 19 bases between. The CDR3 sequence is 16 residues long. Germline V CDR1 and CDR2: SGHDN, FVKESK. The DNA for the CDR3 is TGTGCCAGCAGCCAAGCATTTGGGACTGGGGGGTCCGAGCAGTACTTC. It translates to CASSQAFGTGGSEQYF.

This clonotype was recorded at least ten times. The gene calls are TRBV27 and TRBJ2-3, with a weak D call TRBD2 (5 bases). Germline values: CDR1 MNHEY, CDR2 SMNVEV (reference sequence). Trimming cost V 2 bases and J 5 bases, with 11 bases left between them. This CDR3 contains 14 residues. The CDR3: CASSLRESGDTQYF. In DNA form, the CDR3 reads TGTGCCAGCAGTTTAAGGGAGTCGGGAGATACGCAGTATTTT.

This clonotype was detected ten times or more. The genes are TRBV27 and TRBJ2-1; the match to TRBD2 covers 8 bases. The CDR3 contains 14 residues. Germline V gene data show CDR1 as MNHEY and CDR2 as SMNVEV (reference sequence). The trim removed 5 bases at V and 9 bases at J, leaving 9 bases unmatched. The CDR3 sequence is CASSPWTSSGEQFF. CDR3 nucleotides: TGTGCCAGCAGTCCCTGGACTAGCAGTGGTGAGCAGTTCTTC.

CDR3 sequence (DNA): TGCGCCAGCAGCTCAGGGGCGCCCGTAAATGAAGCTTTCTTT. Its protein product is CASSSGAPVNEAFF. The chain carries TRBV5-1 and TRBJ1-1; possibly TRBD1 for D (6 bases). This CDR3 contains 14 residues. The V gene lost 3 bases and the J gene lost 7 bases, with 16 bases spanning the gap. CDR1 SGHRS and CDR2 YFSETQ come from the germline V gene.

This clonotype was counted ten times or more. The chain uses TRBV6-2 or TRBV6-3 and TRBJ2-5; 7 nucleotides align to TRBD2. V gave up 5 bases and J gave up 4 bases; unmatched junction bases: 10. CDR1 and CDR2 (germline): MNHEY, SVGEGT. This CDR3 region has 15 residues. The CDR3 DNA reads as TGTGCCAGCAGTGAAATCGGAACTAGCGTAGAGACCCAGTACTTC. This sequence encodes CASSEIGTSVETQYF.

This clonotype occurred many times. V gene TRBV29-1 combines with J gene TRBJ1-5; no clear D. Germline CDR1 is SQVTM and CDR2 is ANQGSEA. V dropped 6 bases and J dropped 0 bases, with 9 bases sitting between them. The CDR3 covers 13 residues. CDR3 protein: CSVADNSNQPQHF. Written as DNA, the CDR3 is TGCAGCGTGGCCGATAATAGCAATCAGCCCCAGCATTTT.